This T cell receptor (beta chain) was obtained from a study of blood T cells in healthy people across ages. Study-wide findings and caveats: Diversity estimates drawn from one million T cells were deemed underestimates.

Between the trimmed V and J ends, which lost 5 bases and 5 bases, there was a span of 12 bases. This CDR3 region has 13 residues. CDR1 is SGHTA, CDR2 FQGNSA, per germline. Concerning this clonotype itself: The antigen is unknown.

A second PCR of about 7 to 11 cycles used a sample-barcoded 5' primer and a J-beta primer mix. Each CDR3 protein gets one entry after TCRdb re-called the 5' RACE reads with MiXCR. The sample lists 1.5 million to 2 million distinct CDR3 sequences, roughly 27% seen once, with less than 9.5% in the top ten. V gene TRBV7-2 combines with J gene TRBJ1-1, with D possibly TRBD1 on 5 matching bases. The clonotype was recovered from a woman aged 30 to 39 in good health. Sequencing used blood. This chain's CDR3 is CASSLHGTTEAFF. CDR3 DNA: TGTGCCAGCAGCCTCCATGGGACGACTGAAGCTTTCTTT.